The subject of this entry is one TCR beta chain. This specimen comes from a study of blood T cell repertoires in COVID-19. About the study: Acute and convalescent COVID-19 specimens originated in the United States, Italy and Spain. PBMCs, B-cell-depleted T cells, or T cells were the source of the cDNA or gDNA that made up the material.

In the original analysis: Reference gene primer amplification in the assay estimated nucleated cell counts. Method: immunoSEQ multiplex PCR; TCRdb's copy keeps in-frame clones and lacks some. V and J calls and clone size come straight from that table; D and trimming were deduced from the DNA. The sample lists roughly 80,000 clones; 86% were seen once. The germline V gene has CDR1 MNHEY and CDR2 SVGAGI. The CDR3 is 15 residues long. With V trimmed by 6 bases and J by 9 bases, 11 bases remained unmatched. Sequencing input: peripheral blood. This clonotype was obtained from a man aged 80 or over in a cohort sampled during active COVID-19. The chain is built from TRBV6-5 and TRBJ2-3; 11 bases map to TRBD1. The CDR3 reads CASRTTGTGGSTQYF. CDR3 coding DNA: TGTGCCAGCAGAACTACCGGGACAGGGGGTTCGACGCAGTATTTT.